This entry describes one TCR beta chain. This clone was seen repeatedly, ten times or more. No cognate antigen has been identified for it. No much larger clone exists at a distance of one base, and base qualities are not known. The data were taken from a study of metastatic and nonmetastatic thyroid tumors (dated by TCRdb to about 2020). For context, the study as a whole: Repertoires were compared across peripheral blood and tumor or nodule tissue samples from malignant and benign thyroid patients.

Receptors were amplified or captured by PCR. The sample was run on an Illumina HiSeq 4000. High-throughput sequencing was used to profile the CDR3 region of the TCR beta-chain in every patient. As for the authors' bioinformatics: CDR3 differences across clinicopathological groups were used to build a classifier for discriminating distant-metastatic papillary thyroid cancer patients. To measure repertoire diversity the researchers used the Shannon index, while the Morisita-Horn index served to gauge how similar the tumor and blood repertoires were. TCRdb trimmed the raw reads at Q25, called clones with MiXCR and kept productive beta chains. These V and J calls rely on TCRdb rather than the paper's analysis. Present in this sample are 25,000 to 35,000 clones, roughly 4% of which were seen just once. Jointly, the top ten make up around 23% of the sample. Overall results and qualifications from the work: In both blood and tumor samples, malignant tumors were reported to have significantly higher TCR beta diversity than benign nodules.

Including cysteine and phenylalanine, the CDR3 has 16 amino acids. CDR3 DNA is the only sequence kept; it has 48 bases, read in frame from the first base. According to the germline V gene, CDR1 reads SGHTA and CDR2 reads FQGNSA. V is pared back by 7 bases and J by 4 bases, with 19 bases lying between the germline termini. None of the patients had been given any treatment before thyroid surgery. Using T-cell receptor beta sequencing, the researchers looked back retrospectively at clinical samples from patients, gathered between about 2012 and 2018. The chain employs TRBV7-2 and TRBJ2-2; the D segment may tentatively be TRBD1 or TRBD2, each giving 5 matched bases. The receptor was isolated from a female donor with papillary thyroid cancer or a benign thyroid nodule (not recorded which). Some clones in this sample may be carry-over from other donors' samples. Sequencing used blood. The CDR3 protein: CASTPPWGSATGELFF. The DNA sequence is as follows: TGTGCCAGCACCCCACCTTGGGGGAGTGCCACCGGGGAGCTGTTTTTT. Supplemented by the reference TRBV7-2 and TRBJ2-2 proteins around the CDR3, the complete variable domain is GAGVSQSPSNKVTEKGKDVELRCDPISGHTALYWYRQSLGQGLEFLIYFQGNSAPDKSGLPSDRFSAERTGGSVSTLTIQRTQQEDSAVYLCASTPPWGSATGELFFGEGSRLTVL.